This TCR beta chain was obtained from a study of Tregs in tolerant kidney transplant recipients. Findings and caveats of the study: Tolerant patients' donor-specific Tregs expanded beyond overall Tregs, suggesting antigen-driven growth. Expanding Tregs on activated donor B cells appeared to best identify donor-specific TCRbeta clones.

Thawed PBMCs were FACS-sorted into unstimulated CD4+CD25+CD127- regulatory T cells, CD4+CD25- non-regulatory cells, CD4 and CD8 cells. Here immunoSEQ multiplex PCR was the method, and the copy in TCRdb shows in-frame clones only, minus some. This sample has 62,000 or so clones; 98% occur once, and the top ten carry nearly 0.35%. Germline CDR1 MNHEY, CDR2 SVGAGI. The V end was cut by 0 bases, the J end by 3 bases, with 11 bases between. The CDR3 is 15 residues long. In this sample, this clone turned up once. The antigen is not known. The sequence came from a human donor who received a combined kidney and bone marrow transplant. The J gene is TRBJ2-5, the V gene TRBV6-5; the D gene is possibly TRBD1 (6 bases). Material: Tregs from blood, obtained before the transplant. CDR3: CASSYSGQKEETQYF. CDR3 sequence (DNA): TGTGCCAGCAGTTACTCAGGACAGAAAGAAGAGACCCAGTACTTC.